These 32 T cell receptor beta chains came from one sample sequenced in a study of blood T cell repertoires in COVID-19. Profiled with immunoSEQ multiplex PCR; TCRdb holds only in-frame clones, not every one. Among 140,000 or so clones listed, approximately 84% were seen once. The source material was peripheral blood. Every receptor here comes from a human donor with acute or convalescent COVID-19. The donor label of this sample is uncertain.

The V call is TRBV19, the J call TRBJ2-2; 9 nucleotides match TRBD1. Germline CDR1 is LNHDA and CDR2 is SQIVND (reference sequence). This CDR3 comprises 14 residues. The V and J ends lost 9 bases and 4 bases, in that order; junction bases with no gene match: 6. The CDR3 DNA reads TGTGCCAGCCATCGGACAGGGGTCACCGGGGAGCTGTTTTTT. This sequence encodes CASHRTGVTGELFF.

The gene calls are TRBV5-3 and TRBJ1-5; D perhaps matches TRBD1 (6 bases). TRBV5-3 is flagged as an ORF with uncertain function. The length of the CDR3 is 15 residues. Trimming took off 4 bases at V and 5 bases at J, with 16 bases between the two ends. The CDR3 region is CARSRRGAGDQPQHF. The CDR3 DNA is TGTGCCAGAAGCCGCCGGGGGGCTGGAGATCAGCCCCAGCATTTT.

The chain recombines TRBV7-2 with TRBJ2-2; 7 nucleotides agree with TRBD1. V dropped 1 base and J dropped 6; count of bases not matched to a gene: 5. The CDR3 loop spans 15 amino acids. From germline, CDR1 is SGHTA and CDR2 FQGNSA. The CDR3 spells CASSLDRGRSGELFF. The CDR3 coding sequence is TGTGCCAGCAGCTTAGATAGGGGGCGGTCCGGGGAGCTGTTTTTT.

This clone was picked up a small number of times. The genes are TRBV29-1 and TRBJ1-2, with 7 positions matching TRBD1. V shed 5 bases, J shed 7 bases, and the junction held 7 bases outside the gene matches. Germline V gene lookup returns CDR1 SQVTM and CDR2 ANQGSEA. This CDR3 region has 12 residues. CDR3 region: CSVPRGQGGYTF. The CDR3 DNA reads as TGCAGCGTTCCGAGGGGGCAGGGTGGCTACACCTTC.

This clone appeared once. CDR3 nucleotides: TGTGCCAGCAGCTTGGCGGGGGGCTTTGGTGGAACTGAAGCTTTCTTT. Its translation is CASSLAGGFGGTEAFF. The chain employs TRBV5-4 and TRBJ1-1, with a possible D match to TRBD1 (6 bases). CDR3 length equals 16 residues. V lost 0 bases and J 5 bases, leaving 17 bases between the germline ends. CDR1 and CDR2 (germline): SGHNT, YYREEE (reference sequence).

This clone was counted a single time. CDR3 coding DNA: TGTGCCAGCAGCCAAGATCAGAGGGGGTCGCAAGGCAACTATGGCTACACCTTC. Translated: CASSQDQRGSQGNYGYTF. V is TRBV4-2 and J is TRBJ1-2, with D perhaps TRBD1 (6 bases). Trimming shortened V by 0 bases and J by 2 bases, and 19 bases separated the two germline ends. Germline V gene lookup returns CDR1 LGHNA and CDR2 YNFKEQ. The CDR3 is made up of 18 amino acids.

The chain combines TRBV7-6 with TRBJ1-4, with a weak D call TRBD1 (6 bases). V dropped 5 bases and J dropped 3 bases, with 13 bases sitting between them. Germline V gives CDR1 SGHVS, CDR2 FNYEAQ. The CDR3 totals 15 residues. The CDR3 sequence is CASSHQQGANEKLFF. The CDR3 DNA follows: TGTGCCAGCAGCCACCAACAGGGAGCTAATGAAAAACTGTTTTTT.

This clone was seen just once. V and J are TRBV12-3 or TRBV12-4 and TRBJ2-5; D may be TRBD1 (6 bases). The germline V and J ends were trimmed by 6 bases and 2 bases, with 10 bases remaining between them. This CDR3 is 13 amino acids long. The CDR3 protein is CASSSDRQETQYF. The DNA for the CDR3 is TGTGCCAGCAGCTCGGACAGACAAGAGACCCAGTACTTC.

This chain connects TRBV27 to TRBJ1-5, with D maybe TRBD1 (5 bases). Germline assignment: CDR1 MNHEY and CDR2 SMNVEV (reference sequence). The CDR3 runs to 15 residues. Trimming removed 2 bases from V and 4 bases from J, with 12 bases in between. CDR3 coding DNA: TGTGCCAGCAGTTTACGACAGACGTGGAATCAGCCCCAGCATTTT. Protein: CASSLRQTWNQPQHF.

This sequence joins TRBV2 and TRBJ2-7; 8 nucleotides line up with TRBD2. Germline V CDR1 and CDR2: SNHLY, FYNNEI. Trimming took 10 bases from V and 6 from J; bases not matched to a gene: 14. The CDR3 is 14 residues long. The CDR3 region is CATSVGGGRVEQYF. The CDR3 nucleotides are TGTGCCACCAGCGTTGGCGGGGGGCGAGTCGAGCAGTACTTC.

This rearrangement joins TRBV5-1 to TRBJ1-2; D gene unclear. CDR3 size: 13 residues. Germline V CDR1 and CDR2: SGHRS, YFSETQ. V lost 0 bases, J lost 5 bases, and 8 bases lay in between. Here the CDR3 DNA reads TGCGCCAGCAGCTTGGGGAGAAATTATGGCTACACCTTC. Protein: CASSLGRNYGYTF.

The rearrangement links TRBV3-1 (or the pseudogene TRBV3-2) to TRBJ2-7; 7 positions match TRBD1. From germline, CDR1 is LGHDT and CDR2 YNNKEL (reference sequence). CDR3 length: 15 residues. V shed 1 base and J 3 bases; nucleotides not matched to a gene: 6. CDR3 protein: CASSQVGRGIYEQYF. The CDR3 DNA is TGTGCCAGCAGCCAAGTTGGCAGGGGGATCTACGAGCAGTACTTC.

V is TRBV6-2 or TRBV6-3 and J is TRBJ2-7; 7 bases are shared with TRBD1. The V segment lost 5 bases and the J segment 0 bases; nucleotides outside the gene matches: 4. The CDR3 loop spans 14 amino acids. The V gene's germline CDR1 is MNHEY and CDR2 SVGEGT. The CDR3 nucleotides are TGTGCCAGCAGTCTACAGGGGAGCTCCTACGAGCAGTACTTC. It encodes CASSLQGSSYEQYF.

The J gene is TRBJ2-5, the V gene TRBV7-3, with D perhaps TRBD2 (6 bases). The germline V gene has CDR1 SGHTA and CDR2 FQGTGA. Trimming took 1 base from V and 0 from J, leaving 18 bases between them. The CDR3 consists of 18 residues. In nucleotides, the CDR3 is TGTGCCAGCAGCTTAAAGGGCCCGGGAGTTGGGGACCAAGAGACCCAGTACTTC. Translating it yields CASSLKGPGVGDQETQYF. Drawing the rest from reference TRBV7-3 and TRBJ2-5, the complete variable domain is GAGVSQTPSNKVTEKGKYVELRCDPISGHTALYWYRQSLGQGPEFLIYFQGTGAADDSGLPNDRFFAVRPEGSVSTLKIQRTERGDSAVYLCASSLKGPGVGDQETQYFGPGTRLLVL.

J is TRBJ1-1 and V is TRBV12-3 or TRBV12-4; TRBD1 is a possible D gene (5 bases). CDR3 length: 11 residues. V shed 4 bases and J shed 5 bases, with 5 bases lying between them. CDR3 loop: CASSSGTEAFF. CDR3 DNA: TGTGCCAGCAGTTCAGGGACTGAAGCTTTCTTT.

This chain uses TRBV25-1 with TRBJ1-1, with D maybe TRBD1 (6 bases). V lost 3 bases and J lost 4, with 15 bases in between. The germline gives CDR1 MGHDK, CDR2 SYGVNS. The CDR3 contains 15 residues. The CDR3 bases are TGTGCCAGCAGTGACCCGACAGTAGGGGGCACTGAAGCTTTCTTT. This gives the protein CASSDPTVGGTEAFF.

The genes are TRBV28 and TRBJ1-5; 10 nucleotides align to TRBD1. The CDR3 totals 16 residues. CDR1 and CDR2 from the germline V gene are MDHEN and SYDVKM. J was trimmed by 6 bases and V by 1 base; bases with no gene match: 6. The CDR3 region is CASSLFRTGGGQPQHF. The DNA of the CDR3 is TGTGCCAGCAGTTTATTCCGGACAGGGGGAGGTCAGCCCCAGCATTTT.

This sequence joins TRBV29-1 and TRBJ1-1; TRBD1 might be the D (5 bases). V was cut by 7 bases and J by 0 bases, with 12 bases left in between. CDR3 length: 13 amino acids. Germline CDR1 SQVTM, CDR2 ANQGSEA. CDR3 amino acids: CSERGSMNTEAFF. CDR3 nucleotides: TGCAGCGAAAGGGGAAGCATGAACACTGAAGCTTTCTTT.

The chain joins TRBV9 to TRBJ1-6; 7 bases are shared with TRBD1. Looked up from germline, CDR1 is SGDLS and CDR2 is YYNGEE. CDR3 length equals 17 residues. J gave up 1 base and V 4 bases, and 8 bases lay outside the gene matches. The CDR3 protein is CASSLTGDGSYNSPLHF. The CDR3 bases are TGTGCCAGCAGCCTAACAGGGGACGGGTCCTATAATTCACCCCTCCACTTT.

The chain has TRBV6-6 and TRBJ1-3; D unclear. The V and J ends lost 10 bases and 1 base respectively, with 5 bases between them. The germline V gene encodes CDR1 MNHNY and CDR2 SVGAGI (reference sequence). CDR3 length: 11 amino acids. DNA of the CDR3: TGTGCCATTCAATCTGGAAACACCATATATTTT. This encodes CAIQSGNTIYF.

The chain recombines TRBV28 with TRBJ2-2, with 13 bases identical to TRBD2. CDR1 is MDHEN and CDR2 is SYDVKM in the germline V gene. This CDR3 contains 17 residues. V gave up 5 bases and J gave up 4 bases; unmatched junction bases: 7. The CDR3 spells CASSTSGGATSTGELFF. As DNA, the CDR3 is TGTGCCAGCAGTACTAGCGGGGGGGCGACGAGCACCGGGGAGCTGTTTTTT.

The CDR3 here is CSAGGNEQFF. The CDR3 region has the DNA TGCAGCGCCGGAGGCAATGAGCAGTTCTTC. The genes are TRBV29-1 and TRBJ2-1, with D perhaps matching TRBD2 (5 bases). This CDR3 has 10 amino acids. From germline, CDR1 is SQVTM and CDR2 ANQGSEA. Trimming took 7 bases from V and 6 from J, leaving 7 bases between them.

CDR3 loop: CASSYSGEETQYF. For the CDR3, the DNA is TGTGCCAGCAGTTATTCAGGGGAAGAGACCCAGTACTTC. The chain is built from TRBV12-3 or TRBV12-4 and TRBJ2-5; D is perhaps TRBD1 (6 bases). V was cut by 4 bases and J by 3 bases, with 9 bases left in between. The CDR3 spans 13 residues.

Regarding this clone: Within the sample, other DNA sequences also encode this same CDR3. The V gene is TRBV6-6, the J gene TRBJ2-7; the D is unclear. Trimming pared 5 bases from V and 3 bases from J, leaving 5 bases between. Germline assignment: CDR1 MNHNY and CDR2 SVGAGI (reference sequence). This CDR3 contains 11 residues. CDR3 coding DNA: TGTGCCAGCAGTCCCCACTACGAGCAGTACTTC. The encoded protein is CASSPHYEQYF.

V and J are TRBV30 and TRBJ1-3; tentatively, D is TRBD1 (5 bases). Germline CDR1 is GTSNPN and CDR2 is SVGIG (reference sequence). The CDR3 contains 16 residues. V shed 4 bases and J shed 7 bases, with 23 bases lying between them. CDR3 nucleotide sequence: TGTGCCTGGATCTTCAGAGGGACTCGGGGAACCAACACCATATATTTT. Its protein product is CAWIFRGTRGTNTIYF.

The V call is TRBV3-1 (or the pseudogene TRBV3-2), the J call TRBJ2-1; D gene unclear. Germline-derived CDR1 and CDR2 are LGHDT and YNNKEL (reference sequence). CDR3 length: 15 amino acids. The germline V and J ends were trimmed by 5 bases and 3 bases, with 14 bases remaining between them. The CDR3 sequence is CASSVNPAVYNEQFF. The CDR3 coding sequence is TGTGCCAGCAGCGTCAACCCCGCAGTCTACAATGAGCAGTTCTTC.

The rearrangement uses TRBV7-3 and TRBJ2-1, with unresolved D. Germline V gene data show CDR1 as SGHTA and CDR2 as FQGTGA. This CDR3 has 14 residues. V lost 3 bases and J 6 bases, leaving 12 bases between the germline ends. The CDR3 bases are TGTGCCAGCAGCTTGGGTTCTGGAGTCAATGAGCAGTTCTTC. This encodes CASSLGSGVNEQFF.

This chain joins TRBV27 and TRBJ1-1, with D maybe TRBD1 (5 bases). Trimming removed 7 bases from V and 6 bases from J, with 21 bases in between. Germline V lookup: CDR1 MNHEY, CDR2 SMNVEV (reference sequence). The CDR3 has 15 residues. CDR3 loop: CASISWGLGFSEAFF. The CDR3 nucleotides read TGTGCCAGCATAAGTTGGGGCCTGGGGTTCTCTGAAGCTTTCTTT.

The chain is built from TRBV5-1 and TRBJ2-3; TRBD2 agrees at 9 bases. With V trimmed by 5 bases and J by 3 bases, 7 bases remained unmatched. Germline assignment: CDR1 SGHRS and CDR2 YFSETQ. The length of the CDR3 is 15 residues. Written as DNA, the CDR3 is TGCGCCAGCAGAGTGGCGGGAGGGCCTACAGATACGCAGTATTTT. This gives the protein CASRVAGGPTDTQYF.

CDR3 DNA sequence: TGTGCCTGGAGCGGACAGGGGGCGGGGACCGGGGAGCTGTTTTTT. Its protein product is CAWSGQGAGTGELFF. The chain is built from TRBV30 and TRBJ2-2, with 11 bases that match TRBD1. The CDR3 is 15 residues long. Germline loops: CDR1 GTSNPN, CDR2 SVGIG (reference sequence). V dropped 3 bases and J dropped 5; count of bases not matched to a gene: 5. The complete variable domain, with remaining parts taken from reference TRBV30 and TRBJ2-2, reads SQTIHQWPATLVQPVGSPLSLECTVEGTSNPNLYWYRQAAGRGLQLLFYSVGIGQISSEVPQNLSASRPQDRQFILSSKKLLLSDSGFYLCAWSGQGAGTGELFFGEGSRLTVL.

The J gene is TRBJ2-1, the V gene TRBV3-1 (or the pseudogene TRBV3-2), with a possible D match to TRBD1 (5 bases). The CDR3 totals 17 residues. CDR1 is LGHDT and CDR2 is YNNKEL in the germline V gene (reference sequence). V was shortened by 4 bases and J by 3 bases, with 19 bases between the two germline ends. CDR3 sequence (DNA): TGTGCCAGCAGCCGCTTGTTTACAGGAAATTTCTACAATGAGCAGTTCTTC. It encodes CASSRLFTGNFYNEQFF.

This chain uses TRBV6-5 with TRBJ1-1; a weak D match, TRBD1 (5 bases). Germline assignment: CDR1 MNHEY and CDR2 SVGAGI. Trimming removed 6 bases at V and 6 bases at J, with 17 bases between. CDR3 size: 14 residues. The CDR3 here is CASSYVGGSSEAFF. In nucleotides, the CDR3 is TGTGCCAGCAGCTATGTGGGGGGTTCCTCTGAAGCTTTCTTT.